This TCR beta chain was recorded in a study of cytotoxic CD8 clonotypes in ibrutinib-treated CLL. Whole-study results and caveats: Treatment left the uncommon public clonotypes either contracted or stable in frequency. At baseline, clonality was higher than in age-matched healthy donors and correlated with CD8+ counts.

Sequencing used immunoSEQ multiplex PCR; TCRdb keeps in-frame clones, though not all of them. This sample has about 160,000 clones, with 70% to 85% found just once. About this clone itself: Its specificity is unknown.

The germline CDR1 and CDR2 sequences are SGHVS and FQNEAQ. The CDR3 runs 16 residues. Between the trimmed V and J ends, which lost 4 bases and 2 bases, there was a span of 15 bases. V usage is TRBV7-8 and J usage is TRBJ1-3, with D possibly matching TRBD1 (6 bases). This TCR was recovered from a human donor with chronic lymphocytic leukemia. Sample: PBMCs, taken after 12 months of ibrutinib treatment. CDR3 residues: CASSSYQGSTGNTIYF. CDR3 nucleotide sequence: TGTGCCAGCAGCTCCTATCAGGGGAGTACTGGAAACACCATATATTTT.